This is a list of T cell receptor beta chains from one sample in a study of T cells after yellow fever vaccination. TCRdb fed the 5' RACE reads into MiXCR, producing one record per CDR3 protein. The sample consists of about 340,000 distinct CDR3 sequences, about an eighth of them appearing once. This specimen was CD4+ T cells sorted from PBMCs, taken 15 days after the yellow fever booster vaccination. The source of these receptors is a young man who received the YFV17D yellow fever vaccine. Each CDR3 is given with its conserved first and last residue. The order of the fields is D gene, clone size, V gene, J gene, CDR3 length, CDR3 DNA, CDR3 protein. D genes are given only for firm matches. Only part of the rows carry a size: once, few, many, or a class if the clone is expanded.

-	few	TRBV3-1	TRBJ1-2	14	TGTGCCACCGAAGGGCAGGGGCGAAACTATGGCTACACCTTC	CATEGQGRNYGYTF
-	-	TRBV10-3	TRBJ1-5	13	TGTGCCATCAGTGCTGGCACCTATCAGCCCCAGCATTTT	CAISAGTYQPQHF
-	many	TRBV5-6	TRBJ2-3	14	TGTGCCAGCAGCCCTCGGGGACCCACCGATACGCAGTATTTT	CASSPRGPTDTQYF
-	-	TRBV9	TRBJ2-3	14	TGTGCCAGCAGCGTACAGGTTACCACAGATACGCAGTATTTT	CASSVQVTTDTQYF
-	few	TRBV12-3/TRBV12-4	TRBJ2-5	13	TGTGCCAGCCAAACAGCGGGTGGGGAGACCCAGTACTTC	CASQTAGGETQYF
-	-	TRBV29-1	TRBJ1-1	13	TGCAGCGTTGTACGACGGAGGAGCACTGAAGCTTTCTTT	CSVVRRRSTEAFF
TRBD2	-	TRBV20-1	TRBJ2-2	17	TGCAGTGCTATACCGGGACTAGCGGGGGGCGGGTCCGGGGAGCTGTTTTTT	CSAIPGLAGGGSGELFF
-	-	TRBV7-2	TRBJ2-3	14	TGTGTCAGCAGCTCCCCCCGGCGGGACAGCACGCAGTATTTT	CVSSSPRRDSTQYF
-	few	TRBV5-1	TRBJ1-5	15	TGCGCCAGCAGCTTGGCCGGACGTAGCAATCAGCCCCAGCATTTT	CASSLAGRSNQPQHF
-	few	TRBV6-2/TRBV6-3	TRBJ1-5	14	TGTGCCAGCAACGGGCCGACTAGCAATCAGCCCCAGCATTTT	CASNGPTSNQPQHF
-	once	TRBV7-9	TRBJ1-2	17	TGTGCCAGCAGCCAAAATCTTACACCGCAGGATAGCGATGGCTACACCTTC	CASSQNLTPQDSDGYTF
TRBD2	many	TRBV6-2/TRBV6-3	TRBJ2-5	12	TGTGCCAGCTCCGCGGGGGAAGAGACCCAGTACTTC	CASSAGEETQYF
TRBD2	-	TRBV18	TRBJ2-7	15	TGTGCCAGCTCACCGCCCGGCGGGGGTCACTACGAGCAGTACTTC	CASSPPGGGHYEQYF
TRBD1	-	TRBV5-1	TRBJ1-2	13	TGCGCCAGCAGCTTGGGACAGGGCGGTGGAAGCACCTTC	CASSLGQGGGSTF
-	-	TRBV29-1	TRBJ1-1	12	TGCAGCGTTGTAAGGTTAGGCACTGAAGCTTTCTTT	CSVVRLGTEAFF
TRBD1	-	TRBV20-1	TRBJ2-2	14	TGCAGTGCCAGGACAGGAGCGAACACCGGGGAGCTGTTTTTT	CSARTGANTGELFF
-	-	TRBV28	TRBJ1-1	15	TGTGCCAGCACGACAAGTGAGGGGCGAGGGGGTGAAGCTTTCTTT	CASTTSEGRGGEAFF
-	few	TRBV6-6	TRBJ2-3	14	TGTGCCAGCAGTTACTCGCGGGCCACAGATACGCAGTATTTT	CASSYSRATDTQYF
TRBD1	-	TRBV4-3	TRBJ1-6	17	TGCGCCAGCAGCCAACCTTCCCAGGGGGGTTTCGGGGGACCCCTCCACTTT	CASSQPSQGGFGGPLHF
-	few	TRBV6-2/TRBV6-3	TRBJ1-5	14	TGTGCCAGCAGTTACGCGGGGGGCGGTCAGCCCCAGCATTTT	CASSYAGGGQPQHF
-	few	TRBV20-1	TRBJ1-4	16	TGCAGTGCTAGAAGCGAAACAGGGTTTGCTAATGAAAAACTGTTTTTT	CSARSETGFANEKLFF
TRBD1	few	TRBV12-3/TRBV12-4	TRBJ2-5	15	TGTGCCAGCAGTTCTCCCGGGACAGGGGGAGAGACCCAGTACTTC	CASSSPGTGGETQYF
-	-	TRBV30	TRBJ2-7	13	TGTGCCTGGAGCCTGGGACCGCTTTACGAGCAGTACTTC	CAWSLGPLYEQYF
-	few	TRBV4-2	TRBJ2-1	16	TGTGCCAGCAGCCAAGGGAGCGCAAGCTCCTACAATGAGCAGTTCTTC	CASSQGSASSYNEQFF
-	-	TRBV30	TRBJ1-5	16	TGTGCCTGGAGTGTATACGGGGCTTCTCGCAATCAGCCCCAGCATTTT	CAWSVYGASRNQPQHF
TRBD2	-	TRBV3-1	TRBJ2-7	17	TGTGCCAGCAGCCCCAGAAGGGGGACTAGCCTCCACTACGAGCAGTACTTC	CASSPRRGTSLHYEQYF
-	few	TRBV4-3	TRBJ1-1	18	TGCGCCAGCAGCCAAGTCACCACCGGGGGTCCCGGACGCACTGAAGCTTTCTTT	CASSQVTTGGPGRTEAFF
TRBD1	many	TRBV20-1	TRBJ2-5	16	TGCAGTGCTAGAGACCAGGGGGCCCTTTTTCAAGAGACCCAGTACTTC	CSARDQGALFQETQYF
-	-	TRBV7-9	TRBJ1-1	12	TGTGCCAGCAGGGGACAGAACACTGAAGCTTTCTTT	CASRGQNTEAFF
TRBD1	few	TRBV12-5	TRBJ1-2	13	TGTGCTAGTGGTTTGCGACAGGGGCTTGGCTACACCTTC	CASGLRQGLGYTF
-	-	TRBV18	TRBJ1-1	13	TGTGCCAGCTCACCTTCCACGGGAGCCGAAGCTTTCTTT	CASSPSTGAEAFF
-	-	TRBV5-1	TRBJ2-5	16	TGCGCCAGCAGCTTGGAGGGCCGGATGCGGGGCGAGACCCAGTACTTC	CASSLEGRMRGETQYF
-	-	TRBV12-3/TRBV12-4	TRBJ1-1	13	TGTGCCAGCAGTCCGCAGGGTAGAACTGAAGCTTTCTTT	CASSPQGRTEAFF
-	few	TRBV5-5	TRBJ2-1	14	TGTGCCAGCAGCTTGGGTGGGCCCCCCCATGAGCAGTTCTTC	CASSLGGPPHEQFF
-	few	TRBV18	TRBJ2-1	15	TGTGCCAGCTCACCACCGGAACTTCAGGGCAATGAGCAGTTCTTC	CASSPPELQGNEQFF
TRBD2	-	TRBV7-3	TRBJ2-1	19	TGTGCCAGCAGCGAGCTAGCGGGGGGGCGGATTAGGGCCTACAATGAGCAGTTCTTC	CASSELAGGRIRAYNEQFF
TRBD1	-	TRBV6-2/TRBV6-3	TRBJ2-5	15	TGTGCCAGCAGTTATACACCGACAGGGCAAGAGACCCAGTACTTC	CASSYTPTGQETQYF
TRBD2	few	TRBV29-1	TRBJ2-1	15	TGCAGCGGTACCCCTGGGGTAGCGGGGGGTGGCGAGCAGTTCTTC	CSGTPGVAGGGEQFF
-	many	TRBV12-3/TRBV12-4	TRBJ1-6	15	TGTGCCAGCAGTTTTTACAGGGCTAATAATTCACCCCTCCACTTT	CASSFYRANNSPLHF
TRBD1	few	TRBV2	TRBJ1-2	13	TGTGCCAGCATTATGGACAGGGGCCATGGCTACACCTTC	CASIMDRGHGYTF
TRBD2	-	TRBV9	TRBJ2-3	16	TGTGCCAGCAGCGTAGCCGGTAGCGGGGGGGCTAATACGCAGTATTTT	CASSVAGSGGANTQYF
TRBD1	many	TRBV28	TRBJ2-5	14	TGTGCCAGCAGCCGTACAGGGGCCATAGAGACCCAGTACTTC	CASSRTGAIETQYF
TRBD2	-	TRBV19	TRBJ2-1	14	TGTGCCAGTACCGAAGCGGGGCTCTACAATGAGCAGTTCTTC	CASTEAGLYNEQFF
-	-	TRBV6-6	TRBJ1-2	13	TGTGCCAGCAGGTTCGGGACGGACTATGGCTACACCTTC	CASRFGTDYGYTF